The 9 T cell receptor beta chains reported below all come from one sample, sequenced in a study of sequential checkpoint blockade in melanoma. Assay used: immunoSEQ multiplex PCR; TCRdb lists only in-frame clones, some missing. Here the sample spans about 20,000 clones, approximately 80% being singletons. As for treatment: randomized to nivolumab then ipilimumab (arm A) or the reverse (arm B). Specimen: CD8+ T cells sorted from blood (inferred from file names), collected from a patient given nivolumab and ipilimumab in sequence. The receptors shown here come from a human donor with melanoma.

This chain links TRBV7-2 with TRBJ1-5, with TRBD1 matching 7 bases. The germline V gene has CDR1 SGHTA and CDR2 FQGNSA. The CDR3 is 18 amino acids. The V and J ends lost 1 base and 0 bases, in that order; junction bases with no gene match: 9. Here the CDR3 reads CASSLVSAGTDSNQPQHF. The CDR3 DNA sequence: TGTGCCAGCAGCTTAGTGAGCGCCGGGACAGATAGCAATCAGCCCCAGCATTTT. Supplemented by reference TRBV7-2 and TRBJ1-5, the full variable domain reads GAGVSQSPSNKVTEKGKDVELRCDPISGHTALYWYRQSLGQGLEFLIYFQGNSAPDKSGLPSDRFSAERTGGSVSTLTIQRTQQEDSAVYLCASSLVSAGTDSNQPQHFGDGTRLSIL.

The genes are TRBV27 and TRBJ2-1; possible D gene TRBD2, 7 bases. The CDR3 runs to 14 residues. From germline, CDR1 is MNHEY and CDR2 SMNVEV (reference sequence). Trimming took 5 bases from V and 8 from J, leaving 16 bases between them. The CDR3 sequence: CASSPSGGRDEQFF. CDR3 sequence (DNA): TGTGCCAGCAGTCCCTCGGGGGGCCGGGATGAGCAGTTCTTC.

This CDR3 is CASSEGWRDQETQYF. CDR3 DNA sequence: TGTGCCAGCAGTGAGGGGTGGAGGGACCAAGAGACCCAGTACTTC. The rearrangement uses TRBV6-1 and TRBJ2-5, with TRBD2 as a possible D gene (6 bases). Trimming left V 3 bases short and J 0 bases short, with 11 bases between. The germline V gene encodes CDR1 MNHNS and CDR2 SASEGT. This CDR3 is built from 15 residues.

The chain joins TRBV5-6 to TRBJ2-7; 9 nucleotides agree with TRBD1. The CDR3 is made up of 19 amino acids. After removal of 2 bases from V and 2 bases from J, the junction contained 17 bases not matched to a gene. Looked up from germline, CDR1 is SGHDT and CDR2 is YYEEEE. CDR3 nucleotides: TGTGCCAGCAGCTTCATGACGGACAGGGGATCAACTTTTGCCTACGAGCAGTACTTC. Its protein is CASSFMTDRGSTFAYEQYF.

The rearrangement links TRBV9 to TRBJ1-6; D might be TRBD1 (6 bases). The CDR3 contains 15 residues. CDR1 is SGDLS, CDR2 YYNGEE, per germline. Trimming took off 4 bases at V and 11 bases at J, with 19 bases between the two ends. The CDR3 sequence: CASSSKDSPRAPLHF. The DNA for the CDR3 is TGTGCCAGCAGCTCGAAGGACAGTCCCAGGGCACCCCTCCACTTT.

This chain links TRBV9 with TRBJ2-3; TRBD2 matches 8 bases. CDR3 length: 16 residues. Germline V CDR1 and CDR2: SGDLS, YYNGEE. V trimming: 0 bases; J trimming: 5 bases; junction bases outside the gene matches: 8. CDR3 DNA sequence: TGTGCCAGCAGCGTAGCCCGGGGGGGCCTTGGAGATACGCAGTATTTT. Translation gives CASSVARGGLGDTQYF.

V and J are TRBV27 and TRBJ1-2, with TRBD1 as a possible D gene (6 bases). Germline V gene data show CDR1 as MNHEY and CDR2 as SMNVEV (reference sequence). CDR3 length equals 13 residues. Trimming cost V 4 bases and J 7 bases, with 13 bases left between them. The CDR3 here is CASSWSQGAGYTF. For the CDR3, the DNA is TGTGCCAGCAGTTGGTCACAGGGCGCTGGCTACACCTTC.

The chain employs TRBV9 and TRBJ1-2; possibly TRBD1 for D (6 bases). The CDR3 contains 16 residues. Germline CDR1 reads SGDLS; CDR2 reads YYNGEE. Trimming took 3 bases from V and 4 from J, leaving 19 bases between them. CDR3 sequence: CASSGGAGGLGYGYTF. The CDR3 coding sequence is TGTGCCAGCAGCGGCGGAGCGGGGGGCCTTGGCTATGGCTACACCTTC.

The count of this clone is one. The CDR3 DNA sequence: TGTGCCACCAGGACATCCACGAACACCGGGGAGCTGTTTTTT. It specifies CATRTSTNTGELFF. The chain links TRBV13 to TRBJ2-2; a possible D gene is TRBD1 (5 bases). V shed 10 bases and J shed 0 bases, with 12 bases lying between them. The CDR3 runs 14 residues. From germline, CDR1 is PRHDT and CDR2 FYEKMQ (reference sequence).